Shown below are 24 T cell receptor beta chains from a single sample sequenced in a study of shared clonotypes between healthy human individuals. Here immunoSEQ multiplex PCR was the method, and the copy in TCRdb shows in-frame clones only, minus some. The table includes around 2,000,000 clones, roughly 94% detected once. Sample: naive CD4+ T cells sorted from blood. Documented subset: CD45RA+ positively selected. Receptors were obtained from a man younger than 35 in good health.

CDR3 sequence: CASKTSYGGATEAFF. In nucleotides, the CDR3 is TGTGCCAGCAAAACCTCTTATGGGGGCGCGACTGAAGCTTTCTTT. The chain is built from TRBV6-5 and TRBJ1-1, with D tentatively TRBD1 (6 bases). The CDR3 is made up of 15 amino acids. Germline V gene sequence: CDR1 MNHEY, CDR2 SVGAGI. Trimming cost V 7 bases and J 5 bases, with 20 bases left between them.

CDR3 bases: TGTGCCAGCAGACGGGACAGCCTTAATTCACCCCTCCACTTT. Translated, it gives CASRRDSLNSPLHF. The J gene is TRBJ1-6, the V gene TRBV6-1, with TRBD1 matching 7 bases. Germline-derived CDR1 and CDR2 are MNHNS and SASEGT. V dropped 6 bases and J dropped 6; count of bases not matched to a gene: 5. This CDR3 is 14 amino acids long.

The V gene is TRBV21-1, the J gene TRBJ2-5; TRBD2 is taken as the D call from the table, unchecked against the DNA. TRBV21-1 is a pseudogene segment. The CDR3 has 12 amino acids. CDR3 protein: CASSKGIGTQYF. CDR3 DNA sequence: TGTGCCAGCAGCAAAGGTATCGGGACCCAGTACTTC.

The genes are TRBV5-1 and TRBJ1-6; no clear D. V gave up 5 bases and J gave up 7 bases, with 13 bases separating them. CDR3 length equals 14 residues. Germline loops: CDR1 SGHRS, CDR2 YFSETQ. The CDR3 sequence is CASSTEYPNSPLHF. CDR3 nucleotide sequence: TGCGCCAGCAGTACAGAGTACCCAAATTCACCCCTCCACTTT.

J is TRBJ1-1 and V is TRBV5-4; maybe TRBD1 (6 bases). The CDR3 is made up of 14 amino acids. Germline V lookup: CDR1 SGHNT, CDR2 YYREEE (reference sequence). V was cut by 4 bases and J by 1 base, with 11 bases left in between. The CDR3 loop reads CASSRRGGNTEAFF. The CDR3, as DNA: TGTGCCAGCAGCCGGAGGGGGGGGAACACTGAAGCTTTCTTT.

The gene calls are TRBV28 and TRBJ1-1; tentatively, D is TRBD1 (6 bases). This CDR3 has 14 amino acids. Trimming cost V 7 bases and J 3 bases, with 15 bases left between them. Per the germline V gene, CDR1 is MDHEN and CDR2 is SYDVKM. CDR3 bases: TGTGCCAGCACCAAACGGGGGCAACACACTGAAGCTTTCTTT. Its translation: CASTKRGQHTEAFF.

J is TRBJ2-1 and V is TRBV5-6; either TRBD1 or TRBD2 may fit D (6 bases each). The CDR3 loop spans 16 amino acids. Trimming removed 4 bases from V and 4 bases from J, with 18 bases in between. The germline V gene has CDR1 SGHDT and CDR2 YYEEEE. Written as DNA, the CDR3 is TGTGCCAGCAGCCAGTTTGTGGGGGGCCCATACAATGAGCAGTTCTTC. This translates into CASSQFVGGPYNEQFF.

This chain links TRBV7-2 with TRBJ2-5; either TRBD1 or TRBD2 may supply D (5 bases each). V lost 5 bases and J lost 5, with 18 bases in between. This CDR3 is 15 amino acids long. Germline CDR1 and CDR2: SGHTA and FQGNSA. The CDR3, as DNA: TGTGCCAGCAGCATTCAGGGTGGTGGAGGCGAGACCCAGTACTTC. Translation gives CASSIQGGGGETQYF.

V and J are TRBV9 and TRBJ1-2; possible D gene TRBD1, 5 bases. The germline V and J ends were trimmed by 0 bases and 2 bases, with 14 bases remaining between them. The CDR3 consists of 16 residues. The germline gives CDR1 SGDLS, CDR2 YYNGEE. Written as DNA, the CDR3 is TGTGCCAGCAGCGTAGGTGGAGGGGCCCTGAACTATGGCTACACCTTC. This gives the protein CASSVGGGALNYGYTF.

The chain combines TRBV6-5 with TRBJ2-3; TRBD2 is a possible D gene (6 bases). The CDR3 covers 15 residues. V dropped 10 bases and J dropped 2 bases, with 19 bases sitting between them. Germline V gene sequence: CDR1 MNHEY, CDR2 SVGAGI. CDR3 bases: TGTGCCACAGTGGGTTTAGGAGGGTCCACAGATACGCAGTATTTT. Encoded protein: CATVGLGGSTDTQYF.

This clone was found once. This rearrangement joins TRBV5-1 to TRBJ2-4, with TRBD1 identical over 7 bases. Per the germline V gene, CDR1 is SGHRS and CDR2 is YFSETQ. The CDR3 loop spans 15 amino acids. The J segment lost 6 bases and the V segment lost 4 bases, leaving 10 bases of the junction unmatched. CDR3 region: CASSQPTGAGNIQYF. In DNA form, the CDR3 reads TGCGCCAGCAGCCAGCCCACAGGGGCGGGAAACATTCAGTACTTC.

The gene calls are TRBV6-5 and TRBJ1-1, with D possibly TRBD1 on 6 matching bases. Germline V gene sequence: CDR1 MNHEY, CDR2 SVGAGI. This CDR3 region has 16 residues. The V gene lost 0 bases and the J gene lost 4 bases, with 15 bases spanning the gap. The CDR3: CASSYSLGHPSTEAFF. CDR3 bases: TGTGCCAGCAGTTACTCGTTGGGACACCCGAGCACTGAAGCTTTCTTT.

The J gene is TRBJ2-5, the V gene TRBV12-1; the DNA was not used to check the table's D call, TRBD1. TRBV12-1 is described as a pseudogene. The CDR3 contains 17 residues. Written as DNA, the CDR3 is TGTGCCAGCAGCTTTGCAGGACGCACAGGGGGATATGAGACCCAGTACTTC. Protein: CASSFAGRTGGYETQYF.

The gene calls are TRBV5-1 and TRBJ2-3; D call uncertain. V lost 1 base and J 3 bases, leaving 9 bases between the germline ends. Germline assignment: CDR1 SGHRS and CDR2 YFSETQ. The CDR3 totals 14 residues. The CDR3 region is CASSLIGFTDTQYF. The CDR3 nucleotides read TGCGCCAGCAGCTTGATTGGATTTACAGATACGCAGTATTTT.

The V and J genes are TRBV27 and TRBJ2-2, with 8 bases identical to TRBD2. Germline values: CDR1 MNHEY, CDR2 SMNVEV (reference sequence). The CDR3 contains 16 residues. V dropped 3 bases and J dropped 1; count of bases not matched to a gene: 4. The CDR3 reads CASSFRTSGNTGELFF. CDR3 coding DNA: TGTGCCAGCAGTTTTAGAACTAGCGGGAACACCGGGGAGCTGTTTTTT.

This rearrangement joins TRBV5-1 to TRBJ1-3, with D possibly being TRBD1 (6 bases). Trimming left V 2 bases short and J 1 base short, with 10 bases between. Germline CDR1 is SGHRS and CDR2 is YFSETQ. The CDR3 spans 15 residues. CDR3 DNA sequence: TGCGCCAGCAGCTTTCAGGGGCCGTCTGGAAACACCATATATTTT. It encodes CASSFQGPSGNTIYF.

For the CDR3, the DNA is TGTGCCAGCAGCTTAGCAGGGTATCTGAGCTCCTATAATTCACCCCTCCACTTT. It specifies CASSLAGYLSSYNSPLHF. The chain uses TRBV7-8 and TRBJ1-6; D gene ambiguous. Trimming took off 0 bases at V and 0 bases at J, with 12 bases between the two ends. The CDR3 covers 18 residues. CDR1 and CDR2 from the germline V gene are SGHVS and FQNEAQ.

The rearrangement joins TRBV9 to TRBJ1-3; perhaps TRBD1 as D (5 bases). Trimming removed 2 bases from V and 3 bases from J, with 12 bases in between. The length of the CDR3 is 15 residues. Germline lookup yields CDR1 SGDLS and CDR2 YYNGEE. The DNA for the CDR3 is TGTGCCAGCAGCGTTATGGGGCAGGATGGAAACACCATATATTTT. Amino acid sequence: CASSVMGQDGNTIYF.

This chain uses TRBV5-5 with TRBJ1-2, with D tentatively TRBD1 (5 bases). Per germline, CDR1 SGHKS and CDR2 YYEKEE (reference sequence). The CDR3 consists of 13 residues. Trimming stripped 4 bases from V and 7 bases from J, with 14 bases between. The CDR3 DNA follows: TGTGCCAGCAGCCCCCAGCAGGGAGGTGGCTACACCTTC. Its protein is CASSPQQGGGYTF.

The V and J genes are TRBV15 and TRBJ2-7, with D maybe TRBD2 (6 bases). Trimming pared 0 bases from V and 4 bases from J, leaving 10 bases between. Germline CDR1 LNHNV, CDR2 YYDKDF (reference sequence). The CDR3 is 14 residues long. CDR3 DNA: TGTGCCACCAGCAGAGACCGGGGGATGTACGAGCAGTACTTC. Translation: CATSRDRGMYEQYF.

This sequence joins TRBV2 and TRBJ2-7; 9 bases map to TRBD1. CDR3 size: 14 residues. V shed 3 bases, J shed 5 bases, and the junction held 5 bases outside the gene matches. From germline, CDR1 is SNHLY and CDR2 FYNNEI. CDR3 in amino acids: CASSDWTGVHEQYF. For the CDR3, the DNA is TGTGCCAGCAGTGACTGGACAGGGGTTCACGAGCAGTACTTC.

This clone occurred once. CDR3 bases: TGTGCCAGCAGCTATGCGTGGGGAACGGAGACCCAGTACTTC. Residues: CASSYAWGTETQYF. The chain combines TRBV5-5 with TRBJ2-5; no clear D gene. The CDR3 extends over 14 amino acids. Trimming took 3 bases from V and 5 from J, leaving 14 bases between them. From germline, CDR1 is SGHKS and CDR2 YYEKEE (reference sequence). Full variable domain (missing parts from reference TRBV5-5 and TRBJ2-5): DAGVTQSPTHLIKTRGQQVTLRCSPISGHKSVSWYQQVLGQGPQFIFQYYEKEERGRGNFPDRFSARQFPNYSSELNVNALLLGDSALYLCASSYAWGTETQYFGPGTRLLVL.

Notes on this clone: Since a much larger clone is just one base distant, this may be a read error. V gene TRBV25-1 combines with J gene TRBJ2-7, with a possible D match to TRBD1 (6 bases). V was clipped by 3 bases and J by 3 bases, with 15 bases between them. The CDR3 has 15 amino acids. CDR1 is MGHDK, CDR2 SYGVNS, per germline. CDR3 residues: CASSDKAGANYEQYF. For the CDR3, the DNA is TGTGCCAGCAGTGATAAGGCAGGGGCGAACTACGAGCAGTACTTC.

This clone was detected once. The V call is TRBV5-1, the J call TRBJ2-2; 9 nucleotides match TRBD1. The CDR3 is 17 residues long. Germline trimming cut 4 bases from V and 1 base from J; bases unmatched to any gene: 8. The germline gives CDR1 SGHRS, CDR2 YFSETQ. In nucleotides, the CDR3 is TGCGCCAGCAGCGTACTCGGGGGACAGGGGAACACCGGGGAGCTGTTTTTT. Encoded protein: CASSVLGGQGNTGELFF.